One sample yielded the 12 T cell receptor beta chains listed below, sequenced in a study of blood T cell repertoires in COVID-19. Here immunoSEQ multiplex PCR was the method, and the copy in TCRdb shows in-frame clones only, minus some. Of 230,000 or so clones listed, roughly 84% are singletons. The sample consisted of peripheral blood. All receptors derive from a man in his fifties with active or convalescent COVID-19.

The CDR3 coding sequence is TGTGCCAGCAGTGTGGGACAGTTCTCTGGAAACACCATATATTTT. Encoded protein: CASSVGQFSGNTIYF. The V and J genes are TRBV2 and TRBJ1-3; 7 positions agree with TRBD1. V was pared by 4 bases and J by 0 bases, with 3 bases of the junction left unmatched. CDR1 and CDR2 from the germline V gene are SNHLY and FYNNEI. The CDR3 sequence is 15 residues long.

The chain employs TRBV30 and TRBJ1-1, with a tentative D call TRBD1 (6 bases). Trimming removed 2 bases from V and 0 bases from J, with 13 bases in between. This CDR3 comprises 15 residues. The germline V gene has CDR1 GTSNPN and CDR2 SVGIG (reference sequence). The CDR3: CAWSLGQLMNTEAFF. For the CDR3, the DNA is TGTGCCTGGAGTTTAGGACAGCTAATGAACACTGAAGCTTTCTTT. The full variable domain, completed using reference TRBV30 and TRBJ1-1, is SQTIHQWPATLVQPVGSPLSLECTVEGTSNPNLYWYRQAAGRGLQLLFYSVGIGQISSEVPQNLSASRPQDRQFILSSKKLLLSDSGFYLCAWSLGQLMNTEAFFGQGTRLTVV.

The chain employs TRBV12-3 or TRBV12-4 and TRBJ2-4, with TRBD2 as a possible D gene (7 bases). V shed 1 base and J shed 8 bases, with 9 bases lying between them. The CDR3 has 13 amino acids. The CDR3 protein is CASSLGGGDIQYF. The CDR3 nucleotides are TGTGCCAGCAGTTTAGGAGGGGGGGACATTCAGTACTTC.

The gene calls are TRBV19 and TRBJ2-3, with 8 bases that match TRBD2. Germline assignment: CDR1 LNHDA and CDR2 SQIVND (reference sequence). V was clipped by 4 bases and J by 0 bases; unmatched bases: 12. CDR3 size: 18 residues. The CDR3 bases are TGTGCCAGTAGTACGCTTACCAGCGGGGGCCCTAGCACAGATACGCAGTATTTT. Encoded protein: CASSTLTSGGPSTDTQYF. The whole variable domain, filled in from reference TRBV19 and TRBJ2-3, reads DGGITQSPKYLFRKEGQNVTLSCEQNLNHDAMYWYRQDPGQGLRLIYYSQIVNDFQKGDIAEGYSVSREKKESFPLTVTSAQKNPTAFYLCASSTLTSGGPSTDTQYFGPGTRLTVL.

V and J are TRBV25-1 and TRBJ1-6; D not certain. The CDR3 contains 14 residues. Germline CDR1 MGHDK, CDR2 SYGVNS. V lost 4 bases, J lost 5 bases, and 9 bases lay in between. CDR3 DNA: TGTGCCAGCAGTGCGGGGAGTAATAATTCACCCCTCCACTTT. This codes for CASSAGSNNSPLHF.

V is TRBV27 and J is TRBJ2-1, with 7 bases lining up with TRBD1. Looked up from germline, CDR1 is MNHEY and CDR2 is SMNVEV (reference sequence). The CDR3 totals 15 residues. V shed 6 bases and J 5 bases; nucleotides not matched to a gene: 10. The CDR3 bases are TGTGCCAGCAGCCCGTCGGACAGGCGACACAATGAGCAGTTCTTC. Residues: CASSPSDRRHNEQFF.

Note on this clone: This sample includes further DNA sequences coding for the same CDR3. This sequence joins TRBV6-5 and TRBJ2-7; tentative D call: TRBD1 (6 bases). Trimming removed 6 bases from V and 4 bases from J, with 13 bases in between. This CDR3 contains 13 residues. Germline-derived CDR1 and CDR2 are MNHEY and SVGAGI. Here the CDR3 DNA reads TGTGCCAGCAGCCAGGGGCAGGGGTACGAGCAGTACTTC. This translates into CASSQGQGYEQYF.

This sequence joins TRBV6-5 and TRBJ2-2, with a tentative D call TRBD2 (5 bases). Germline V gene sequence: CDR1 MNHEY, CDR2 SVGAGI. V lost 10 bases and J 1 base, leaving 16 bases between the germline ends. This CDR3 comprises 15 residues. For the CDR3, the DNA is TGTGCCACCAACCCCTTGGCGGGGAACACCGGGGAGCTGTTTTTT. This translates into CATNPLAGNTGELFF.

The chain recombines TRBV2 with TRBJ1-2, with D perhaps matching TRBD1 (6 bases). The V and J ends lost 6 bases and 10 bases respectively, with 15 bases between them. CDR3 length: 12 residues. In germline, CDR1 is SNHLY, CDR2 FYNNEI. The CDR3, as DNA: TGTGCCAGCAGCCTGGACAGCCTGGACTACACCTTC. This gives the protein CASSLDSLDYTF.

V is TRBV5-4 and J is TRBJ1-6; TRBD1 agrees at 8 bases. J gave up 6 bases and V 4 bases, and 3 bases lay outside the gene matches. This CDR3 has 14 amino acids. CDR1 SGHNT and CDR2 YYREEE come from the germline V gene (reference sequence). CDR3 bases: TGTGCCAGCAGCCGGACAGGGAGTAATTCACCCCTCCACTTT. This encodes CASSRTGSNSPLHF.

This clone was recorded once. CDR3 amino acids: CATREASSYEQYF. The CDR3 nucleotides are TGTGCCACTAGGGAGGCGAGCTCCTACGAGCAGTACTTC. The V call is TRBV6-1, the J call TRBJ2-7, with D possibly TRBD2 on 6 matching bases. This CDR3 is built from 13 residues. Per germline, CDR1 MNHNS and CDR2 SASEGT. Trimming cost V 10 bases and J 0 bases, with 13 bases left between them.

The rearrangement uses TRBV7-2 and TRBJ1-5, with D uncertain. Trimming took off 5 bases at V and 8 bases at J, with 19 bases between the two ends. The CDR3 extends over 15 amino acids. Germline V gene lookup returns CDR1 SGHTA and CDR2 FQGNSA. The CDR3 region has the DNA TGTGCCAGCAGCCTGGAGGCCGTAGGGCCCGAGCCCCAGCATTTT. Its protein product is CASSLEAVGPEPQHF.